The clone carrying this T cell receptor (beta chain) appeared a few times. These data belong to a study of T cells after yellow fever vaccination. TCRdb passed the 5' RACE reads through MiXCR, listing each CDR3 protein once. The sample shows about 510,000 distinct CDR3 sequences, 20% to 25% of them seen only once. V lost 2 bases and J lost 1, with 10 bases in between. The CDR3 sequence is 15 residues long. CDR1 MNHEY and CDR2 SVGEGT come from the germline V gene. The source is a man aged 18 to 29 who received the YFV17D yellow fever vaccine. The sequences come from PBMCs, collected 20 to 25 days after the first yellow fever vaccination. The genes are TRBV6-2 or TRBV6-3 and TRBJ2-3, with D uncertain. DNA for the CDR3: TGTGCCAGCAGTTACCCACACCAGGGCACAGATACGCAGTATTTT. Translation gives CASSYPHQGTDTQYF.